The clone carrying this T cell receptor (beta chain) was detected once. The data belong to a study of Ad26.COV2.S vaccination and SARS-CoV-2 variants. The wider study: The donor was enrolled in the Ad26.COV2.S arm of the COV1001 trial.

Treatment denoted: roughly 18 received Ad26.COV2.S at low or high dose, single or two shots; about 5 received placebo; per-sample allocation not given. It was on day 63 after the first vaccine or placebo injection that samples were taken. Only in-frame clones appear in the TCRdb table, and some are missing; sequencing was by immunoSEQ multiplex PCR. The profile covers roughly 300,000 clones, with approximately 90% appearing a single time and about 5% taken by the ten largest. The clonotype originates from a person aged 18 to 59 who received the Ad26.COV2.S COVID-19 vaccine or a placebo. The sample in question was peripheral blood, obtained in a trial of Ad26.COV2.S vaccine versus placebo.

The CDR3 sequence is CAISERLASNQPQHF. CDR3 nucleotide sequence: TGTGCCATCAGCGAGAGACTGGCTAGCAATCAGCCCCAGCATTTT. The V call is TRBV10-3, the J call TRBJ1-5; no clear D. The CDR3 covers 15 residues. Trimming took off 6 bases at V and 0 bases at J, with 12 bases between the two ends. CDR1 is ENHRY and CDR2 is SYGVKD in the germline V gene.